The present entry profiles one TCR beta chain with its context. Its target antigen remains unknown. No quality values exist for individual bases; no much larger clone is one base distant. This sample stems from a study of CD8+CD57+ T cells in acquired aplastic anemia (dated by TCRdb to 2017 to 2018). Looking at the study overall: A mean of about 3.2 ug of DNA, ranging from roughly 0.19 to 27.4 ug, was extracted from sorted CD4+ and CD8+ cells. A CD8+CD57+ expansion meant a frequency higher than the mean frequency seen in healthy subjects.

Looking up the germline V gene yields CDR1 LGHNT and CDR2 FRNRAP. From its cysteine to its phenylalanine, the CDR3 spans 11 amino acids. Only the CDR3 DNA is retained, 33 bases long and in frame from the first base. Trimming removed 6 bases from V and 4 bases from J, leaving 7 bases between the germline ends. Overall study results and their limits: Patients and healthy controls showed no significant difference in CD8+ Simpson's diversity (P=0.060). Although 25 to 30 CD8+ CDR3 sequences were shared by patients and controls, these sequences appeared highly expressed in patients and within the immunodominant clones of patients.

The patients picked for sequencing were ones in whom flow cytometry had shown an expansion of CD8+CD57+ cells. Every patient had a diagnosis of severe acquired aplastic anemia based on International Study of Aplastic Anemia and Agranulocytosis and Camitta criteria. No patient had received any therapy when blood was sampled. In this study, sorted CD4+ and CD8+ T cells from the blood of healthy subjects and of severe aplastic anemia patients had their TCR repertoires deep-sequenced. Patients were enrolled in the USA under clinicaltrials.gov protocols 00001620, 01623167, 00001397, 00071045, 00081523 and 00961064. Ficoll-Paque density gradient centrifugation was used to isolate peripheral blood mononuclear cells. CD4+ and CD8+ T cells were sorted by FACS or magnetic beads before DNA extraction. TCR beta VDJ combination and CDR3 sequence profiling used genomic DNA as the template. An Illumina HiSeq 2000 was used for TCR repertoire sequencing. The published analysis was carried out like this. Repertoire assessment relied on Simpson's diversity index, CDR3 size and DJ length profiles, and TRBV/TRBJ rearrangement plots. Whichever DNA sequence was most abundant in the deep sequencing data was defined as the immunodominant clone. CDR3 amino acid sequences were screened for sharing across subjects and compared with published repertoires and the VDJdb database. TCRdb reanalyzed the raw reads on its own, using fastp at Q25 for trimming and MiXCR for clone calling, and kept in-frame beta chains. Each CDR3 protein gets just one entry, which takes the most common genes and DNA from the rows behind it. The V and J calls come from TCRdb's annotation, not from the publication. The sample data list approximately 180,000 distinct CDR3 sequences, and over 40% of these were observed just once. About 1.8% of the sample is in the top ten clones.

Sequencing was carried out using sorted CD4+, CD8+, or CD8+CD57+ T cells (not recorded which) from PBMCs. The sequence links TRBV12-5 to TRBJ2-7, with no confidently assigned D gene. This sequence was found in a human donor with aplastic anemia. Read as DNA, the sequence is TGTGCTAGTGGCCCCCTTTACGAGCAGTACTTC. It is translated as CASGPLYEQYF.